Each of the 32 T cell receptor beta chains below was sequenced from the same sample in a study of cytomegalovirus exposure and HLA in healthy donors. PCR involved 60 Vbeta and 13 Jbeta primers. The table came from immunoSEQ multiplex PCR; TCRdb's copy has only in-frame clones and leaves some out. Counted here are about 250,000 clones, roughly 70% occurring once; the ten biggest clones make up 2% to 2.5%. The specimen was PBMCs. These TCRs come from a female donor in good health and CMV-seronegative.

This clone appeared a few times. CDR3 protein: CASSLGQGGHYGYTF. The CDR3 region has the DNA TGTGCCAGCAGTTTGGGACAGGGGGGCCACTATGGCTACACCTTC. The rearrangement uses TRBV6-5 and TRBJ1-2; 11 positions match TRBD1. V lost 4 bases to trimming and J lost 3 bases; unmatched junction nucleotides: 4. The V gene's germline CDR1 is MNHEY and CDR2 SVGAGI. CDR3 length equals 15 residues.

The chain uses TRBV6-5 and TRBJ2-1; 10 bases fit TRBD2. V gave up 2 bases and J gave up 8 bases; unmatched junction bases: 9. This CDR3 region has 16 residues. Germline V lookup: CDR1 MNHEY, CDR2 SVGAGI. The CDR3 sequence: CASSYSGSGRGYEQFF. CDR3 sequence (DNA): TGTGCCAGCAGTTACAGTGGGAGCGGGAGGGGGTATGAGCAGTTCTTC.

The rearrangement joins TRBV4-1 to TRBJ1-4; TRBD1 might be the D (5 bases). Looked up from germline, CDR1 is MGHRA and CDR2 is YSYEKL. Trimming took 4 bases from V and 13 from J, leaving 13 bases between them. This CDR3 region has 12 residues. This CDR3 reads CASSPEGRVLFF. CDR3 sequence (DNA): TGCGCCAGCAGCCCGGAGGGGCGGGTACTGTTTTTT.

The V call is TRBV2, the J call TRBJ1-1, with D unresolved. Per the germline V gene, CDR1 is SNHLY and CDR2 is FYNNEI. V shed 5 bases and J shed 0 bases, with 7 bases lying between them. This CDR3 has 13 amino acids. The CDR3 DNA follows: TGTGCCAGCAGTCGGGATTTGAACACTGAAGCTTTCTTT. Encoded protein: CASSRDLNTEAFF.

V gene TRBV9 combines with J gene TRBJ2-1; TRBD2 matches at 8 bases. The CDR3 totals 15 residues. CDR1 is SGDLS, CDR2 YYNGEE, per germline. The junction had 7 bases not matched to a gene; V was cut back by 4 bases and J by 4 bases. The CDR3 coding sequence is TGTGCCAGCAGCACCCCTAGCGGGCCTTACAATGAGCAGTTCTTC. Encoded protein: CASSTPSGPYNEQFF.

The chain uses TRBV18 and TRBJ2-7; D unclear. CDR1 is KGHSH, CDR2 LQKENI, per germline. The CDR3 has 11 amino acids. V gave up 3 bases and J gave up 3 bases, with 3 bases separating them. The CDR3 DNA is TGTGCCAGCTCACCTCGCTACGAGCAGTACTTC. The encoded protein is CASSPRYEQYF.

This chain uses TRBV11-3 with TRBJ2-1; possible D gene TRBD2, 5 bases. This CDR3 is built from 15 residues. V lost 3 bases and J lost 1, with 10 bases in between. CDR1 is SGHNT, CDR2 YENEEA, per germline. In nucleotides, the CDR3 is TGTGCCAGCAGCTTGGTAGCGCGATCCTACAATGAGCAGTTCTTC. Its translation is CASSLVARSYNEQFF.

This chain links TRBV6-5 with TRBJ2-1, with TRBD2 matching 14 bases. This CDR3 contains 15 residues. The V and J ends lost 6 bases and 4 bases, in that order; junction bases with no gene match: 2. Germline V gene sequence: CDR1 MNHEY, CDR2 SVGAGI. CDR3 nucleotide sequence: TGTGCCAGCAGCAGACTAGCGGGAGGGTACAATGAGCAGTTCTTC. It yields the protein CASSRLAGGYNEQFF.

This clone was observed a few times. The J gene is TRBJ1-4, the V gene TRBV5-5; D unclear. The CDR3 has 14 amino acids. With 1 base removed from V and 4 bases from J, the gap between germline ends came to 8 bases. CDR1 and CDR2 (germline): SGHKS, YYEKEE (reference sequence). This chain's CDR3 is CASSLPGSNEKLFF. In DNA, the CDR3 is TGTGCCAGCAGCTTGCCCGGGAGTAATGAAAAACTGTTTTTT.

The CDR3 nucleotides read TGTGCCAGCAGCTTTAGGACAGGGACCACTGAAGCTTTCTTT. This codes for CASSFRTGTTEAFF. The rearrangement uses TRBV5-6 and TRBJ1-1, with TRBD1 matching over 8 bases. Germline V lookup: CDR1 SGHDT, CDR2 YYEEEE. V shed 2 bases and J 4 bases; nucleotides not matched to a gene: 4. CDR3 size: 14 residues.

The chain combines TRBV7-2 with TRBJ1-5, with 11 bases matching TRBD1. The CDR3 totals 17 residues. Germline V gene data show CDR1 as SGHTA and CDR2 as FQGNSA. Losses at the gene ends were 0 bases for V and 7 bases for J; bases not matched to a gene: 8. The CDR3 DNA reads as TGTGCCAGCAGCTTAGCGAGGACAGGGGGCGCAGGGCAGCCCCAGCATTTT. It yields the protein CASSLARTGGAGQPQHF.

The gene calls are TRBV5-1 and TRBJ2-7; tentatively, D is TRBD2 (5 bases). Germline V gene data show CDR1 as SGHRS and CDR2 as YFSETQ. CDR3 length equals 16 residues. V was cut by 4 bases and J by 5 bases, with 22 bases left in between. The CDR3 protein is CASSTQTMAPIDEQYF. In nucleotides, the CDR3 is TGCGCCAGCAGCACCCAGACTATGGCTCCTATAGACGAGCAGTACTTC.

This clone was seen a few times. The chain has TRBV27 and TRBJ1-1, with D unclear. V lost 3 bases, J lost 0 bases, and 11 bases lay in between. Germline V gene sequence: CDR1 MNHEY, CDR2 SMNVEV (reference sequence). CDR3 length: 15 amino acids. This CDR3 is CASSFAGYMNTEAFF. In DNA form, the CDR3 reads TGTGCCAGCAGTTTCGCGGGATACATGAACACTGAAGCTTTCTTT.

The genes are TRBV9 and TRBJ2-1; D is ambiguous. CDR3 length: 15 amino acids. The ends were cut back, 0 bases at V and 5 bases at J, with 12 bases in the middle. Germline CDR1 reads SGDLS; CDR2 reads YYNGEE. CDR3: CASSVGSSAHNEQFF. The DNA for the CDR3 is TGTGCCAGCAGCGTAGGCTCCAGCGCCCACAATGAGCAGTTCTTC.

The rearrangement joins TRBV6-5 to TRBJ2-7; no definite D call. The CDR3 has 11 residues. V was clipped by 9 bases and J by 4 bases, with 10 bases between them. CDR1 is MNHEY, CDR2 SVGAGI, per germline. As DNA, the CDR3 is TGTGCCAGTCGTCAGCGATACGAGCAGTACTTC. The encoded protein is CASRQRYEQYF.

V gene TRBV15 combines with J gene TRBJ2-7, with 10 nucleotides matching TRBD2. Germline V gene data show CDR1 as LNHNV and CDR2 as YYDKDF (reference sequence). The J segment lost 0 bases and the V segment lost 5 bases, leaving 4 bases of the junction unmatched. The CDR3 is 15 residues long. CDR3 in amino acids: CATSGRTSGSYEQYF. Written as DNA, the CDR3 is TGTGCCACCAGCGGCCGGACTAGCGGCTCCTACGAGCAGTACTTC. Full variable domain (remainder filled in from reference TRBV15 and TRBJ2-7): DAMVIQNPRYQVTQFGKPVTLSCSQTLNHNVMYWYQQKSSQAPKLLFHYYDKDFNNEADTPDNFQSRRPNTSFCFLDIRSPGLGDTAMYLCATSGRTSGSYEQYFGPGTRLTVT.

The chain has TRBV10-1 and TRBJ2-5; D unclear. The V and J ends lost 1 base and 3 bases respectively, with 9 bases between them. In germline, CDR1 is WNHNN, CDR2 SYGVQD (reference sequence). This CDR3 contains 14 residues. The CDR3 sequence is CASSEFLVEETQYF. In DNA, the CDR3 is TGCGCCAGCAGTGAGTTCCTAGTCGAAGAGACCCAGTACTTC.

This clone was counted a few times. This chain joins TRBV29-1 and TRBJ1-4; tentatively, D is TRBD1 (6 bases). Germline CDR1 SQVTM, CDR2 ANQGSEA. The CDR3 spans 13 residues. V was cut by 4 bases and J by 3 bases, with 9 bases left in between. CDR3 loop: CSVAGVPNEKLFF. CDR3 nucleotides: TGCAGCGTTGCAGGGGTGCCTAATGAAAAACTGTTTTTT.

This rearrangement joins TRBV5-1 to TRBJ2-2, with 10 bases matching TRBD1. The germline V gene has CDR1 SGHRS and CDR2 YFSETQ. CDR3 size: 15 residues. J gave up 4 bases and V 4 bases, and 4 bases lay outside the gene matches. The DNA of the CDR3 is TGCGCCAGCAGCCCTCGGACAGGGGGCACCGGGGAGCTGTTTTTT. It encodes CASSPRTGGTGELFF. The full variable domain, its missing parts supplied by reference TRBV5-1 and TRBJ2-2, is KAGVTQTPRYLIKTRGQQVTLSCSPISGHRSVSWYQQTPGQGLQFLFEYFSETQRNKGNFPGRFSGRQFSNSRSEMNVSTLELGDSALYLCASSPRTGGTGELFFGEGSRLTVL.

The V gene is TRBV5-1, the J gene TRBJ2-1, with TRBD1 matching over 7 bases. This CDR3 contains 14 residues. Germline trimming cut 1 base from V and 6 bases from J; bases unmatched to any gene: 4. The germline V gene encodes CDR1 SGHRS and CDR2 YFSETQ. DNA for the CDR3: TGCGCCAGCAGCTTGCCGGGACAGTTCAATGAGCAGTTCTTC. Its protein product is CASSLPGQFNEQFF.

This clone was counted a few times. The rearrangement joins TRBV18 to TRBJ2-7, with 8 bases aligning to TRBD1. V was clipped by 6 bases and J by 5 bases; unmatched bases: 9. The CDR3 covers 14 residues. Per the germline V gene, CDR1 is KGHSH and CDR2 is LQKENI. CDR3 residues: CASSPEAGGNEQYF. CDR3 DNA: TGTGCCAGCTCCCCGGAGGCAGGGGGCAACGAGCAGTACTTC.

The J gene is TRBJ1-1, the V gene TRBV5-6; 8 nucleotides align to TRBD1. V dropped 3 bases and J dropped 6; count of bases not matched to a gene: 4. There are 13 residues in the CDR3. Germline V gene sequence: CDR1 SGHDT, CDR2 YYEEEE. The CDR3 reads CASSSWTGSEAFF. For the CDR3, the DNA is TGTGCCAGCAGCTCGTGGACAGGGTCTGAAGCTTTCTTT.

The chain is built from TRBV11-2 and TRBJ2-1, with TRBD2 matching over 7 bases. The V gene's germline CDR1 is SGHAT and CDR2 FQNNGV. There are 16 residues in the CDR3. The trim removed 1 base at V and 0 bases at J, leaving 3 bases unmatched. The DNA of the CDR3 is TGTGCCAGCAGCTTAGGGGCTAGCGGCTCCTACAATGAGCAGTTCTTC. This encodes CASSLGASGSYNEQFF.

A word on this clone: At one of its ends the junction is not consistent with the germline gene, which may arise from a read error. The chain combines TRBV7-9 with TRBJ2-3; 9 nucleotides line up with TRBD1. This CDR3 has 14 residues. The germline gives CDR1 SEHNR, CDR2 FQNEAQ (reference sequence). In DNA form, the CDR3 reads TGTTCCAGCAGCTTTGGGACAGGGCGAGATACGCAGTATTTT. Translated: CSSSFGTGRDTQYF.

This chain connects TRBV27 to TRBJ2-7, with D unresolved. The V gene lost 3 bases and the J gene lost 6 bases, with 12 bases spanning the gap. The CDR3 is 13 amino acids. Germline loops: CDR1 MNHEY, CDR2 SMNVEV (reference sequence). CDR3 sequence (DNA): TGTGCCAGCAGTTTCTCCCTCCCCGGCGAGCAGTACTTC. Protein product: CASSFSLPGEQYF.

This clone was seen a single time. The CDR3 reads CASSLAGGEETQYF. In nucleotides, the CDR3 is TGTGCCAGCAGCTTGGCGGGAGGAGAAGAGACCCAGTACTTC. The chain couples TRBV11-3 to TRBJ2-5, with 8 bases lining up with TRBD2. Losses at the gene ends were 3 bases for V and 3 bases for J; bases not matched to a gene: 3. Germline CDR1 reads SGHNT; CDR2 reads YENEEA. The CDR3 is made up of 14 amino acids.

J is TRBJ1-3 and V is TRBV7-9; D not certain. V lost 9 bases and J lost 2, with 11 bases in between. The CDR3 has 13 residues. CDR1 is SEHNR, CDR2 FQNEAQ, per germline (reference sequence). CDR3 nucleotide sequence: TGTGCCAGTGGCATTATCCCTGGAAACACCATATATTTT. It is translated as CASGIIPGNTIYF.

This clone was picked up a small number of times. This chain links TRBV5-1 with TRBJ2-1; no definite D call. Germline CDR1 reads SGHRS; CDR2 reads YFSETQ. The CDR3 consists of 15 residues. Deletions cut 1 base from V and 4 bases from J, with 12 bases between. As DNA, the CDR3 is TGCGCCAGCAGCTTGTTCGGTTCTCAATACAATGAGCAGTTCTTC. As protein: CASSLFGSQYNEQFF.

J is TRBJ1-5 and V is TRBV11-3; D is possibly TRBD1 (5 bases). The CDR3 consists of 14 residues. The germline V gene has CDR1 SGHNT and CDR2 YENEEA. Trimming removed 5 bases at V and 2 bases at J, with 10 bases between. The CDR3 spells CASSLGGGNQPQHF. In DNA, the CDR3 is TGTGCCAGCAGCCTGGGGGGGGGCAATCAGCCCCAGCATTTT.

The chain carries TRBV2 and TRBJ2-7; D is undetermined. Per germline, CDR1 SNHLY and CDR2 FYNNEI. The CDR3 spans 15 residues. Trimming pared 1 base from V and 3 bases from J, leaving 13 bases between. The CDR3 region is CASSEVSSTRYEQYF. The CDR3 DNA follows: TGTGCCAGCAGTGAAGTCTCCAGTACCCGCTACGAGCAGTACTTC.

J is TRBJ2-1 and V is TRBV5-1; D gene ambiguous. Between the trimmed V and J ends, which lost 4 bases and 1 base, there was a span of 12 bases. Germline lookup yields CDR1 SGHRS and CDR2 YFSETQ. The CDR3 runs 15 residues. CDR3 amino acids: CASSRSLKSYNEQFF. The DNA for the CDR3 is TGCGCCAGCAGCCGGTCCCTAAAGTCCTACAATGAGCAGTTCTTC.

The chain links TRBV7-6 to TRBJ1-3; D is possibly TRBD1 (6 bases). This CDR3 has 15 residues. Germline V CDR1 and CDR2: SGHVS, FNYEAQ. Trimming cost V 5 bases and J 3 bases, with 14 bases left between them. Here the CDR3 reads CASSATGLLGNTIYF. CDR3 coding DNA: TGTGCCAGCAGCGCCACAGGGCTGCTTGGAAACACCATATATTTT.